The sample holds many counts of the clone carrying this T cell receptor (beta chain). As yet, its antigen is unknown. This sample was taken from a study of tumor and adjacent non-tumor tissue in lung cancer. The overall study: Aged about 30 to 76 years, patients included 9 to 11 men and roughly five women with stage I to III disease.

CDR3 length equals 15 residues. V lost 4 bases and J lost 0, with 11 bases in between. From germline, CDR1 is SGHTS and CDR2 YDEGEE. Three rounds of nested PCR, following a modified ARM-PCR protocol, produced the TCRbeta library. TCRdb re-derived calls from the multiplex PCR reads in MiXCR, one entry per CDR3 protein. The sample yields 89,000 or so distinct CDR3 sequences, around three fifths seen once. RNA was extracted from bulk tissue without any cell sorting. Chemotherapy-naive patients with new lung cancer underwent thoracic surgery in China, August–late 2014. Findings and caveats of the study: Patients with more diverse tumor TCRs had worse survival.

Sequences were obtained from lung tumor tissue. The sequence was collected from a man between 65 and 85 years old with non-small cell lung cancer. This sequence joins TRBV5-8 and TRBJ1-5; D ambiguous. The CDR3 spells CASSEDVISNQPQHF. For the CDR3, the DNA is TGTGCCAGCAGCGAGGACGTTATTAGCAATCAGCCCCAGCATTTT.